This T cell receptor beta chain was retrieved from a study of radiotherapy plus CTLA-4 blockade in lung cancer. The overall study: Objective response rate was 18%; disease control rate, about 28%. Study-wide findings and caveats: Subsequent to radiotherapy plus ipilimumab, tumor-derived TCR clones underwent expansion in blood.

Receiving focal radiation plus CTLA-4 blockade with ipilimumab were patients who had chemo-refractory metastatic non-small-cell lung cancer. The data were produced by immunoSEQ multiplex PCR, yet TCRdb's version contains in-frame clones alone and is incomplete. The table includes tens of thousands of clones, roughly 77% detected once. The CDR3 is 15 amino acids. Per germline, CDR1 MNHEY and CDR2 SMNVEV (reference sequence). Trimming shortened V by 3 bases and J by 7 bases, and 17 bases separated the two germline ends. This clone showed up just once. Its specificity is unknown. The V and J genes are TRBV27 and TRBJ2-3, with D possibly matching TRBD1 (6 bases). The TCR was taken from a human donor with non-small cell lung cancer who had a complete response to radiotherapy plus ipilimumab. Sequences were derived from peripheral blood, sampled from a patient treated with radiotherapy plus ipilimumab. Here the CDR3 reads CASSLRPQGRNTQYF. CDR3 coding DNA: TGTGCCAGCAGTTTGAGGCCCCAGGGGAGAAATACGCAGTATTTT.